These 3 T cell receptor beta chains share one sample of origin, sequenced in a study of cytomegalovirus exposure and HLA in healthy donors (dated by TCRdb to 2016 to 2017). Library creation used the immunoSEQ multiplex PCR assay. For the multiplex PCR, a mixture combining 60 forward primers for TCR Vbeta segments and 13 reverse primers for TCR Jbeta segments was used. The table was pulled from immuneACCESS by TCRdb, which kept in-frame rearrangements only. Such tables lose some clones; where checked, under half of the loss comes from unresolved V genes, and the rest has no known cause. The sample data list more than 120,000 clones, and 82% of these were observed just once. Together, the top ten hold over 2.5% of the sample. The specimen was PBMCs. These receptors were collected from a male donor in good health and CMV-seronegative.

The chain recombines TRBV4-3 with TRBJ1-2; TRBD1 is a possible D gene (5 bases). The CDR3 sequence is 15 residues long. CDR1 is LGHNA, CDR2 YSLEER, per germline. V shed 5 bases and J shed 4 bases, with 17 bases lying between them. As DNA, the CDR3 is TGCGCCAGCAGCTCAAATCCGGGACTATCCTATGGCTACACCTTC. It translates to CASSSNPGLSYGYTF.

The rearrangement links TRBV6-1 to TRBJ2-5, with 8 bases that match TRBD2. Losses at the gene ends were 7 bases for V and 1 base for J; bases not matched to a gene: 8. CDR1 is MNHNS, CDR2 SASEGT, per germline. The CDR3 has 15 residues. CDR3 DNA sequence: TGTGCCAGCACCGAGGGTCTAGCGGGCCAAGAGACCCAGTACTTC. This codes for CASTEGLAGQETQYF.

This sequence joins TRBV19 and TRBJ1-1; D remains unclear. The CDR3 spans 13 residues. Germline V gene sequence: CDR1 LNHDA, CDR2 SQIVND (reference sequence). V was cut by 1 base and J by 6 bases, with 9 bases left in between. The CDR3 sequence: CASSIGMGAEAFF. CDR3 coding DNA: TGTGCCAGTAGTATAGGGATGGGCGCTGAAGCTTTCTTT.